This TCR beta chain appears in the sequencing data of a study of T-cell reconstitution after alpha-beta-depleted transplantation in children. This clonotype was observed a few times. Germline CDR1 and CDR2: DFQATT and SNEGSKA (reference sequence). CDR3 length equals 14 residues. After removal of 6 bases from V and 5 bases from J, the junction contained 6 bases not matched to a gene. Unique molecular identifiers were incorporated during preparation of the TCRbeta library. TCRdb recomputed calls from the PCR reads with MiXCR, one row per CDR3 protein. This sample has approximately 420,000 distinct CDR3 sequences; approximately 10% occur once, and the top ten carry nearly 5.5%.

The sequenced sample was PBMCs from the stem cell graft donor, obtained from the stem cell graft. This receptor was obtained from a human donor who donated a stem cell graft to a child with acute myeloid leukemia. The rearrangement joins TRBV20-1 to TRBJ1-5, with TRBD1 identical over 11 bases. CDR3 coding DNA: TGCAGTGCCGGGGACAGGGGGGTTGATCAGCCCCAGCATTTT. It encodes CSAGDRGVDQPQHF.